Listed below are T cell receptor beta chains from one sample, sequenced in a study of cytomegalovirus exposure and HLA in healthy donors. Data came from immunoSEQ multiplex PCR; TCRdb stores just in-frame clones and leaves some out. The sample holds more than 85,000 clones, about 78% seen once. Source material: PBMCs. The source is a man aged 25 to 40 in good health and CMV-seronegative. Each CDR3 is given with its conserved first and last residue. The order of the fields is V gene, clone size, J gene, D gene, CDR3 DNA, CDR3 protein. A D gene is named only where the DNA matches it firmly. Expanded clones are given a class, and other clones once, few, many or no size at all.

TRBV15	NA	TRBJ2-6	NA	TGTGCCACCAGCAGAGGTTGGGCAACTGGGGCCAACGTCCTGACTTTC	CATSRGWATGANVLTF
TRBV27	NA	TRBJ2-7	TRBD1	TGTGCCAGCAGCTGGGACAGGTTGAACGAGCAGTACTTC	CASSWDRLNEQYF
TRBV6-5	NA	TRBJ1-5	NA	TGTGCCAGCGGTATACAGGGTCCCGATCAGCCCCAGCATTTT	CASGIQGPDQPQHF
TRBV19	NA	TRBJ2-7	NA	TGTGCCAGTAGTACGGACTTGGGAAGTTACGAGCAGTACTTC	CASSTDLGSYEQYF
TRBV9	once	TRBJ2-1	TRBD2	TGTGCCAGCAGCGCGGGACTAGCGGGGGTGGGTGAGCAGTTCTTC	CASSAGLAGVGEQFF
TRBV29-1	NA	TRBJ1-2	TRBD1	TGCAGCGCTATGACAGGGGGCTATGGCTACACCTTC	CSAMTGGYGYTF
TRBV28	NA	TRBJ2-7	NA	TGTGCCAGCAGCCCCTCTTTGGGAGGGGGCTCCTACGAGCAGTACTTC	CASSPSLGGGSYEQYF
TRBV6-5	NA	TRBJ2-7	NA	TGTGCCAGCAGTGGGATAGGGGTGGGCGAGCAGTACTTC	CASSGIGVGEQYF
TRBV11-2	NA	TRBJ1-1	NA	TGTGCCAGCCAGATGAACACTGAAGCTTTCTTT	CASQMNTEAFF
TRBV5-1	once	TRBJ1-1	NA	TGCGCCAGCAGCTTCTTATTGGGGGCACCTGAAGCTTTCTTT	CASSFLLGAPEAFF
TRBV11-3	NA	TRBJ1-3	NA	TGTGCCAGCAGCTTAGATTCGTCTGGAAACACCATATATTTT	CASSLDSSGNTIYF
TRBV30	NA	TRBJ2-1	NA	TGTGCCTGGACCGTTTCAGGTCTGGCAGGGCAGTTCTTC	CAWTVSGLAGQFF
TRBV7-2	NA	TRBJ2-7	NA	TGTGCCAGCAGCCCACCGGGATACGAGCAGTACTTC	CASSPPGYEQYF
TRBV30	few	TRBJ2-7	NA	TGTGCCTTAACCGGGGACTTTTATTCCTACGAGCAGTACTTC	CALTGDFYSYEQYF
TRBV7-2	NA	TRBJ2-3	NA	TGTGCCAGCAAAAGGGGGGGCCCTCTTCTTGCAGATACGCAGTATTTT	CASKRGGPLLADTQYF
TRBV10-2	NA	TRBJ2-2	NA	TGCGCCAGCAGTGACGGACTGGCGAACACCGGGGAGCTGTTTTTT	CASSDGLANTGELFF
TRBV4-3	NA	TRBJ2-7	TRBD1	TGCGCCAGCAGCCCTGGACAGGGGGCCTACGAGCAGTACTTC	CASSPGQGAYEQYF
TRBV5-4	NA	TRBJ1-1	NA	TGTGCCAGCAGCTTGGCCGAGATTTTAGGGGGTGGCACTGAAGCTTTCTTT	CASSLAEILGGGTEAFF
TRBV20-1	NA	TRBJ2-3	NA	TGCAGTGCTAGTATCGCAGATACGCAGTATTTT	CSASIADTQYF
TRBV6-5	NA	TRBJ1-1	TRBD1	TGTGCCAGCAGTTACTGGACAGGGGGCGCCGACGAAGCTTTCTTT	CASSYWTGGADEAFF
TRBV4-3	once	TRBJ2-3	TRBD2	TGCGCCAGCAGCCAAGATGGTCTAGCGGGGGTCACAGATACGCAGTATTTT	CASSQDGLAGVTDTQYF
TRBV28	NA	TRBJ2-2	NA	TGTGCCAGCAGTTTCTTTACTCCAACCGCGTCCGGGGAGCTGTTTTTT	CASSFFTPTASGELFF
TRBV7-9	NA	TRBJ2-7	NA	TGTGCCAGCAGCGCACCGGGTGTGGATTCCTACGAGCAGTACTTC	CASSAPGVDSYEQYF